The sequence of this T cell receptor (beta chain) was determined in a study of cytomegalovirus exposure and HLA in healthy donors. Study background: Roughly 180 million T cells yielded 117 million unique TCR beta sequences, as an earlier analysis found.

This clone came up a few times. Antigen specificity is unknown. Study-wide results and caveats: There were some V segments, including TRBV6-2 and TRBV6-3, excluded as indistinguishable. There were a few CMV-associated chains whose specificity for CMV antigens was confirmed in vitro. Previously analyzed data showed that most TCR beta V segments were productive at a frequency of about 90% or about 30%.

Researchers ran the PCR with 60 Vbeta and 13 Jbeta primers. Sequenced by immunoSEQ multiplex PCR; TCRdb stores in-frame clones only, minus some. The sample has some 70,000 clones, approximately 70% seen once; the top ten hold 11% to 15%. The CDR3 runs 12 residues. Germline CDR1 is LGHNT and CDR2 is FRNRAP. Trimming took 1 base from V and 6 from J, leaving 6 bases between them. Sequenced input: PBMCs. The receptor comes from a male donor in good health and CMV-seropositive. The chain joins TRBV12-5 to TRBJ1-1, with D unresolved. CDR3 residues: CASGLGQAEAFF. For the CDR3, the DNA is TGTGCTAGTGGTTTGGGTCAGGCTGAAGCTTTCTTT.